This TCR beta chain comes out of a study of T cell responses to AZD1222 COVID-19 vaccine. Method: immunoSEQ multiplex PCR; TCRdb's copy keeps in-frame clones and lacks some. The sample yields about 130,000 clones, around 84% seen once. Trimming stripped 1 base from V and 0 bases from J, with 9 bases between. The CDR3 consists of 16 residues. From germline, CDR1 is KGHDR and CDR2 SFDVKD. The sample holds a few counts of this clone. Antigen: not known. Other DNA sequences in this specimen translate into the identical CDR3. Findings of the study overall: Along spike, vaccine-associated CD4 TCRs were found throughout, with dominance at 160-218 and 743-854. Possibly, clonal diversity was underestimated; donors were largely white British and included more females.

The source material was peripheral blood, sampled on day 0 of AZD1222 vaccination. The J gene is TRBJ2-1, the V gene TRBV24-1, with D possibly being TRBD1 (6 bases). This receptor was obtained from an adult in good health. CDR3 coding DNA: TGTGCCACCAGTGATTTAGGGGGTAGCTCCTACAATGAGCAGTTCTTC. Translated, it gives CATSDLGGSSYNEQFF.